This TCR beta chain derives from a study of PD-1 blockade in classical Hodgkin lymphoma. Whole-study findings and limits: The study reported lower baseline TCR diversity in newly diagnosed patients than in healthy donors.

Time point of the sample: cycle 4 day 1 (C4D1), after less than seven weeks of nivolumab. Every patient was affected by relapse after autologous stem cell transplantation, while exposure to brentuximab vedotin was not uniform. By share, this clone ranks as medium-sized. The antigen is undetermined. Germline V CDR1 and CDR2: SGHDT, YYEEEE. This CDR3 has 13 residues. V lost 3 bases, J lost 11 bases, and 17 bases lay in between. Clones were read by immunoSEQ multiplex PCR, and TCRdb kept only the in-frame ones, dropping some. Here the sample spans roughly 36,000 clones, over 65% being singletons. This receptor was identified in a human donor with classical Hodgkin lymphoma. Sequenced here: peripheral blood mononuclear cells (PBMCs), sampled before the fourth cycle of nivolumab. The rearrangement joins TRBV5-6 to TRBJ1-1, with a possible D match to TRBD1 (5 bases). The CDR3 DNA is TGTGCCAGCAGCTACCAGCCCGACAGAGAGGCTTTCTTT. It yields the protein CASSYQPDREAFF.